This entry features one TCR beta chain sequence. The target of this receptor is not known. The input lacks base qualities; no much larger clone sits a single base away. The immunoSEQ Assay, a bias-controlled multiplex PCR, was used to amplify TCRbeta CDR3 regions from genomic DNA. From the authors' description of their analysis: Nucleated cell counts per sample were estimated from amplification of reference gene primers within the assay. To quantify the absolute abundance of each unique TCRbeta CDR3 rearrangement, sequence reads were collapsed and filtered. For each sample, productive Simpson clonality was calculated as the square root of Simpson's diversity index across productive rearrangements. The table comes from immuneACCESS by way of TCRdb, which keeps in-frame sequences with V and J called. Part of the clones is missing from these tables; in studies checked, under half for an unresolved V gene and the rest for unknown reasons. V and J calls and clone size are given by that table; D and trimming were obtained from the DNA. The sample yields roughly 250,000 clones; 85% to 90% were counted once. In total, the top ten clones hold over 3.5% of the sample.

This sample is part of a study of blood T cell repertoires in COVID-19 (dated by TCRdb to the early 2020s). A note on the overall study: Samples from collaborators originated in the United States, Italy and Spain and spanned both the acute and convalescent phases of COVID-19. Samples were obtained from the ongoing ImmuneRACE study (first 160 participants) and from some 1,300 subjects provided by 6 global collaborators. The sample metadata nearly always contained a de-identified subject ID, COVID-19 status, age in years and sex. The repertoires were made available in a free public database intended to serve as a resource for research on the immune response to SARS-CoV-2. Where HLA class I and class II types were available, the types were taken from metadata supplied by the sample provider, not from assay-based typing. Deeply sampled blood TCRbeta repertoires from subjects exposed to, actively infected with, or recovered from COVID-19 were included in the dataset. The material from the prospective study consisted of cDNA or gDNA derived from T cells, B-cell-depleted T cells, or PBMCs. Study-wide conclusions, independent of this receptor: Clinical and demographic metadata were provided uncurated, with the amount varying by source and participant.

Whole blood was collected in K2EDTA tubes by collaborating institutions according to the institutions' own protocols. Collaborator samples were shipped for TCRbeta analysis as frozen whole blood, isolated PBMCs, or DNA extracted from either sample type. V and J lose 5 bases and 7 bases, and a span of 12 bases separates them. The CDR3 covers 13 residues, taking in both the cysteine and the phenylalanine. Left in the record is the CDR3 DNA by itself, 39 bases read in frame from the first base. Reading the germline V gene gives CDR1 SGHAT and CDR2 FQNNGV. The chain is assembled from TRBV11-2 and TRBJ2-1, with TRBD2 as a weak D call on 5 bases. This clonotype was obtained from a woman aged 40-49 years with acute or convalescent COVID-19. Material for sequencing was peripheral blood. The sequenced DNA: TGTGCCAGCAGCAGGGAGAGATTGAATGAGCAGTTCTTC. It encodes CASSRERLNEQFF.